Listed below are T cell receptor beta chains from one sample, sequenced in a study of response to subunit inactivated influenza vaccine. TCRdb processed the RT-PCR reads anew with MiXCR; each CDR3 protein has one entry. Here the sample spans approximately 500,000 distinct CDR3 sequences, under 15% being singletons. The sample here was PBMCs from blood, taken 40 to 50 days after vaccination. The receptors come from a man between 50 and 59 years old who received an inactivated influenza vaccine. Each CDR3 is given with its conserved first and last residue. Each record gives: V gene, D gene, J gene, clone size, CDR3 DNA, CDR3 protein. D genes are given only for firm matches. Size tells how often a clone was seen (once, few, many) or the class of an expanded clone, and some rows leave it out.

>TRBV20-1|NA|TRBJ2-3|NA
TGCAGTGCTAGAGTGGCAGGGCGAAGAACAGATACGCAGTATTTT
CSARVAGRRTDTQYF
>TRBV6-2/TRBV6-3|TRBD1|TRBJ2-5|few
TGTGCCAGCAGTTTTGACAGGGCCCAAGAGACCCAGTACTTC
CASSFDRAQETQYF
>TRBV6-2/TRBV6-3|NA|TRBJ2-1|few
TGTGCCAGCAGTTATATTCCAAGCTGGGGGCACAATGAGCAGTTCTTC
CASSYIPSWGHNEQFF
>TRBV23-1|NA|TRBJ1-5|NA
TGCGCCAGCAGGCATCGACCTGGGCCCCAGCATTTT
CASRHRPGPQHF
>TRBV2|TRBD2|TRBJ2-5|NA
TGTGCCAGCAGTCCCCTAGCGGGAGGAAAGACCCAGTACTTC
CASSPLAGGKTQYF
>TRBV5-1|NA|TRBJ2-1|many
TGCGCCAGCAGCTTGGTTGGTAGCGGCTCCTACAATGAGCAGTTCTTC
CASSLVGSGSYNEQFF
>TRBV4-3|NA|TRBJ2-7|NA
TGCGCCAGCAGTCGGGCCGCGGGGGCATCTTACGAGCAGTACTTC
CASSRAAGASYEQYF
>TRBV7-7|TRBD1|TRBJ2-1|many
TGTGCTAGCAGCTCAGGGGGCGTGAATGAGCAGTTCTTC
CASSSGGVNEQFF
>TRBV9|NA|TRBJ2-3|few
TGTGCCAGCAGCGACGCCTGGGATACGCAGTATTTT
CASSDAWDTQYF
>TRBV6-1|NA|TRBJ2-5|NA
TGTGCCAGCAGAGACAGGTCCCGTCAAGAGACCCAGTACTTC
CASRDRSRQETQYF
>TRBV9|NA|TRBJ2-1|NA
TGTGCCAGCAGCGTAGTCCCTAGCGTCTTCTACAATGAGCAGTTCTTC
CASSVVPSVFYNEQFF
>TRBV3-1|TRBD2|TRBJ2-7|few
TGTGCCAGCAGCCACCGCGGGACTAGCGGGAGTCGGTTTTACGAGCAGTACTTC
CASSHRGTSGSRFYEQYF
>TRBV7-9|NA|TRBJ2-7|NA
TGTGCCAGCAGCTTAGTGGTAGTAGGCGCCGAGCAGTACTTC
CASSLVVVGAEQYF
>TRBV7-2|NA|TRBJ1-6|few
TGTGCCAGCAGCTTAGCGGCAGGGACCATCCGCTCACCCCTCCACTTT
CASSLAAGTIRSPLHF
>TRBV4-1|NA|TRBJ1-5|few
TGCGCCAGCAGCCAACCTCTTGAAGTCCCTGGACCCAATCAGCCCCAGCATTTT
CASSQPLEVPGPNQPQHF
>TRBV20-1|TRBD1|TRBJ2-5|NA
TGCAGTGCCCGCCCCCCAGGGGGCCTGGGGGAGACCCAGTACTTC
CSARPPGGLGETQYF
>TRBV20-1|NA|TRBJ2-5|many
TGCAGTGCAACCCTCCGTAGCGTCCAAGAGACCCAGTACTTC
CSATLRSVQETQYF
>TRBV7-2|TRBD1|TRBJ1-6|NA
TGTGCCACCGGGACAGGGGCTTCGAGCTCCTATAATTCACCCCTCCACTTT
CATGTGASSSYNSPLHF
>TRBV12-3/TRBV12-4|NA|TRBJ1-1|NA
TGTGCCAGCAGTTTAAAACAGGCCGCCAGGGTTTTCTTT
CASSLKQAARVFF
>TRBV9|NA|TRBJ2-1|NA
TGTGCCAGCAGCTCCCCGGGACCACAAGACAATGAGCAGTTCTTC
CASSSPGPQDNEQFF